This passage covers 13 T cell receptor beta chains from one sample sequenced in a study of shared clonotypes between healthy human individuals. The data were produced by immunoSEQ multiplex PCR, yet TCRdb's version contains in-frame clones alone and is incomplete. In the table there are some 2,100,000 clones, approximately 94% of which are singletons. Naive-designated CD8 cells lacked CD45RO, were positively enriched for CCR7, and omitted terminally differentiated effector memory CD45RA+ cells. Sequencing was carried out using naive CD8+ T cells from PBMCs. These receptors were collected from a man aged 18 to 30 in good health. Some clones in this sample may be carry-over from other donors' samples.

The chain employs TRBV6-5 and TRBJ2-7, with 9 bases identical to TRBD1. With 1 base clipped from V and 3 bases from J, the junction kept 4 bases outside the gene matches. The germline V gene has CDR1 MNHEY and CDR2 SVGAGI. This CDR3 is built from 15 residues. CDR3 region: CASSYFGGQGYEQYF. The CDR3, as DNA: TGTGCCAGCAGTTACTTTGGGGGACAGGGCTACGAGCAGTACTTC.

DNA of the CDR3: TGTGCCAGCTCAGACAGTAACCCGAACACTGAAGCTTTCTTT. Translating gives CASSDSNPNTEAFF. This chain joins TRBV18 and TRBJ1-1, with D possibly matching TRBD1 (5 bases). Per the germline V gene, CDR1 is KGHSH and CDR2 is LQKENI. The CDR3 has 14 amino acids. V was clipped by 5 bases and J by 1 base, with 11 bases between them.

The rearrangement joins TRBV5-6 to TRBJ2-4, with 10 bases matching TRBD1. The V segment lost 5 bases and the J segment 8 bases; nucleotides outside the gene matches: 7. The length of the CDR3 is 14 residues. Per the germline V gene, CDR1 is SGHDT and CDR2 is YYEEEE. CDR3 sequence reads: CASRSTGGRDIQYF. CDR3 DNA sequence: TGTGCCAGCAGGTCGACAGGGGGCAGGGACATTCAGTACTTC.

The V call is TRBV9, the J call TRBJ2-7, with TRBD1 identical over 8 bases. V gave up 1 base and J gave up 7 bases; unmatched junction bases: 7. Germline V gene data show CDR1 as SGDLS and CDR2 as YYNGEE. The CDR3 is made up of 14 amino acids. CDR3 residues: CASSVKTGAQEQYF. In nucleotides, the CDR3 is TGTGCCAGCAGCGTAAAGACAGGGGCCCAAGAGCAGTACTTC.

The chain has TRBV28 and TRBJ1-5; TRBD1 might be the D (6 bases). The V end was cut by 5 bases, the J end by 3 bases, with 14 bases between. From germline, CDR1 is MDHEN and CDR2 SYDVKM. This CDR3 is 15 amino acids long. CDR3 protein: CASSTQTGYNQPQHF. CDR3 nucleotide sequence: TGTGCCAGCAGTACCCAGACAGGATACAATCAGCCCCAGCATTTT.

J is TRBJ1-4 and V is TRBV30; 8 nucleotides align to TRBD1. The J segment lost 8 bases and the V segment lost 6 bases, leaving 17 bases of the junction unmatched. CDR3 length: 16 residues. CDR1 GTSNPN and CDR2 SVGIG come from the germline V gene (reference sequence). CDR3 bases: TGTGCCTGCCTAACTACTTGGACAGGGTCAAAAGAAAAACTGTTTTTT. Amino acids: CACLTTWTGSKEKLFF.

The chain has TRBV5-4 and TRBJ2-7, with 7 nucleotides matching TRBD2. V trimming: 0 bases; J trimming: 6 bases; junction bases outside the gene matches: 6. Germline V gene lookup returns CDR1 SGHNT and CDR2 YYREEE (reference sequence). The CDR3 is 14 amino acids. The CDR3 region has the DNA TGTGCCAGCAGCTTGGGCGGGAGTAGGTTCGAGCAGTACTTC. This translates into CASSLGGSRFEQYF.

The J gene is TRBJ2-1, the V gene TRBV4-1, with D possibly being TRBD2 (7 bases). Per the germline V gene, CDR1 is MGHRA and CDR2 is YSYEKL. The V end was cut by 7 bases, the J end by 0 bases, with 16 bases between. CDR3 length: 16 amino acids. As DNA, the CDR3 is TGCGCCAGCAAACAGGGACTAACGAGCTCCTACAATGAGCAGTTCTTC. It specifies CASKQGLTSSYNEQFF.

The chain combines TRBV11-2 with TRBJ2-7; no definite D call. V was cut by 2 bases and J by 0 bases, with 8 bases left in between. Germline CDR1 reads SGHAT; CDR2 reads FQNNGV. The CDR3 consists of 14 residues. CDR3 protein: CASSLSASSYEQYF. CDR3 bases: TGTGCCAGCAGCTTATCTGCGAGCTCCTACGAGCAGTACTTC.

V gene TRBV12-5 combines with J gene TRBJ2-1; 7 bases map to TRBD2. The CDR3 length is 14 residues. Germline CDR1 is LGHNT and CDR2 is FRNRAP. J gave up 5 bases and V 3 bases, and 4 bases lay outside the gene matches. The CDR3 is CASGFGGGNNEQFF. The CDR3 bases are TGTGCTAGTGGTTTCGGGGGAGGGAACAATGAGCAGTTCTTC.

The chain is built from TRBV7-3 and TRBJ2-3; 12 positions agree with TRBD2. CDR3 length: 16 amino acids. With V trimmed by 5 bases and J by 2 bases, 5 bases remained unmatched. The germline V gene encodes CDR1 SGHTA and CDR2 FQGTGA. This CDR3 reads CASSPTSGGLTDTQYF. As DNA, the CDR3 is TGTGCCAGCAGCCCGACTAGCGGGGGACTCACAGATACGCAGTATTTT.

The chain has TRBV19 and TRBJ1-2; 9 bases map to TRBD1. Trimming cost V 6 bases and J 5 bases; bases outside gene matches: 16. Per germline, CDR1 LNHDA and CDR2 SQIVND (reference sequence). The CDR3 is 17 residues long. CDR3 protein: CASSPGTGRQKWYGYTF. As DNA, the CDR3 is TGTGCCAGTAGCCCCGGGACAGGGCGTCAGAAGTGGTATGGCTACACCTTC.

The chain links TRBV27 to TRBJ2-1; 11 positions agree with TRBD2. J was trimmed by 4 bases and V by 5 bases; bases with no gene match: 4. Per the germline V gene, CDR1 is MNHEY and CDR2 is SMNVEV (reference sequence). This CDR3 comprises 15 residues. In nucleotides, the CDR3 is TGTGCCAGCAGTAGACTAGCGGGACCTTACAATGAGCAGTTCTTC. Amino acids: CASSRLAGPYNEQFF.